One and the same sample provided the 19 T cell receptor beta chains below, sequenced in a study of OX40 agonist ivuxolimab in advanced cancers. Measured with immunoSEQ multiplex PCR; TCRdb has only the in-frame clones, and not every one. The table shows roughly 72,000 clones, with 81% occurring only once. The source was CD4+ or CD8+ T cells sorted from blood, collected in a trial of the OX40 agonist ivuxolimab. The receptors come from an adult with an advanced solid tumor such as melanoma, head and neck, liver or kidney cancer.

The chain has TRBV9 and TRBJ2-1; no reliable D call. Germline V lookup: CDR1 SGDLS, CDR2 YYNGEE. The CDR3 sequence is 14 residues long. With 0 bases removed from V and 8 bases from J, the gap between germline ends came to 12 bases. DNA of the CDR3: TGTGCCAGCAGCGTAGCGGACGCTCGGTATGAGCAGTTCTTC. This translates into CASSVADARYEQFF.

This rearrangement joins TRBV5-4 to TRBJ2-1, with 11 bases identical to TRBD2. V was pared by 2 bases and J by 8 bases, with 6 bases of the junction left unmatched. Germline V gives CDR1 SGHNT, CDR2 YYREEE (reference sequence). The CDR3 has 15 amino acids. CDR3 nucleotide sequence: TGTGCCAGCAGCTTCCCTAGCGGGAGGTTCGATGAGCAGTTCTTC. Its translation: CASSFPSGRFDEQFF.

In its sample, this clone was seen once. The chain couples TRBV5-1 to TRBJ1-5, with D possibly matching TRBD1 (6 bases). The V end lost 3 bases, the J end lost 7 bases, and 17 bases lay between the germline ends. The length of the CDR3 is 15 residues. The V gene's germline CDR1 is SGHRS and CDR2 YFSETQ. For the CDR3, the DNA is TGCGCCAGCAGCTCATCAGGGGAGCGGGCGCAGCCCCAGCATTTT. Protein: CASSSSGERAQPQHF.

The DNA for the CDR3 is TGTGCCAGCAGCCAACTAGCGGGAGGGCCCACAGATACGCAGTATTTT. Translated: CASSQLAGGPTDTQYF. The chain couples TRBV27 to TRBJ2-3; 13 nucleotides align to TRBD2. With V trimmed by 6 bases and J by 2 bases, 5 bases remained unmatched. This CDR3 contains 16 residues. Germline V gene sequence: CDR1 MNHEY, CDR2 SMNVEV (reference sequence).

V and J are TRBV30 and TRBJ2-7, with a tentative D call TRBD2 (6 bases). Trimming pared 1 base from V and 3 bases from J, leaving 25 bases between. From germline, CDR1 is GTSNPN and CDR2 SVGIG (reference sequence). This CDR3 contains 18 residues. The CDR3 bases are TGTGCCTGGAGTGGGGTCAGGGACTCGCTAGGAACTGACTACGAGCAGTACTTC. Translated, it gives CAWSGVRDSLGTDYEQYF.

This sequence joins TRBV27 and TRBJ1-2; 8 bases map to TRBD1. The germline V gene has CDR1 MNHEY and CDR2 SMNVEV (reference sequence). The ends lost 5 bases at V and 0 bases at J; junction bases unmatched: 11. CDR3 length equals 17 residues. For the CDR3, the DNA is TGTGCCAGCAGTCTGAGGGGGACAGGCCCATCTAACTATGGCTACACCTTC. Protein product: CASSLRGTGPSNYGYTF.

The chain uses TRBV30 and TRBJ2-5; TRBD2 might be the D (7 bases). CDR3 size: 13 residues. Germline lookup yields CDR1 GTSNPN and CDR2 SVGIG (reference sequence). V lost 2 bases, J lost 5 bases, and 12 bases lay in between. The CDR3 DNA sequence: TGTGCCTGGAGTCTAGGGGGAGGGGAGACCCAGTACTTC. It specifies CAWSLGGGETQYF.

V is TRBV7-8 and J is TRBJ1-1; no definite D call. From germline, CDR1 is SGHVS and CDR2 FQNEAQ. V was clipped by 1 base and J by 3 bases, with 12 bases between them. This CDR3 contains 15 residues. In DNA form, the CDR3 reads TGTGCCAGCAGCTTAGGATCATCCAAGGACACTGAAGCTTTCTTT. Its protein is CASSLGSSKDTEAFF. Looking up the rest from reference TRBV7-8 and TRBJ1-1 gives the full variable domain: GAGVSQSPRYKVAKRGQDVALRCDPISGHVSLFWYQQALGQGPEFLTYFQNEAQLDKSGLPSDRFFAERPEGSVSTLKIQRTQQEDSAVYLCASSLGSSKDTEAFFGQGTRLTVV.

This clone turned up a few times. The chain has TRBV6-5 and TRBJ2-7; 7 bases map to TRBD2. Germline CDR1 reads MNHEY; CDR2 reads SVGAGI. Trimming took 5 bases from V and 7 from J; bases not matched to a gene: 5. The CDR3 length is 12 residues. CDR3 sequence: CASSRGAGEQYF. In DNA form, the CDR3 reads TGTGCCAGCAGTCGGGGAGCGGGGGAGCAGTACTTC.

CDR3 residues: CASSLNNRNYEQYF. CDR3 nucleotide sequence: TGCGCCAGCAGCTTGAACAACAGAAACTACGAGCAGTACTTC. The chain uses TRBV5-1 and TRBJ2-5; D is ambiguous. The DNA end favors TRBJ2-7, so the J call may be wrong. CDR1 and CDR2 (germline): SGHRS, YFSETQ. This CDR3 has 14 residues.

This clone occurred once. The chain links TRBV27 to TRBJ1-5; TRBD1 is a possible D gene (6 bases). In germline, CDR1 is MNHEY, CDR2 SMNVEV (reference sequence). Trimming cost V 2 bases and J 5 bases, with 19 bases left between them. The CDR3 runs 17 residues. CDR3 nucleotide sequence: TGTGCCAGCAGTTTACGAAGTGACAGGAGGGTTTATCAGCCCCAGCATTTT. Translating gives CASSLRSDRRVYQPQHF.

The chain joins TRBV6-6 to TRBJ2-7; 9 bases match TRBD1. V shed 6 bases and J 7 bases; nucleotides not matched to a gene: 13. The germline gives CDR1 MNHNY, CDR2 SVGAGI (reference sequence). This CDR3 has 15 residues. The CDR3 DNA is TGTGCCAGCAGCTTCTCCGGGACAGGGTTCGGAGAGCAGTACTTC. Protein sequence: CASSFSGTGFGEQYF.

This clone was counted once. V and J are TRBV30 and TRBJ2-3; D is possibly TRBD1 (6 bases). Trimming stripped 4 bases from V and 4 bases from J, with 12 bases between. This CDR3 region has 13 residues. Germline lookup yields CDR1 GTSNPN and CDR2 SVGIG (reference sequence). The DNA for the CDR3 is TGTGCCTGGACCCAGCCAGGGGCAGATACGCAGTATTTT. Protein product: CAWTQPGADTQYF.

In DNA form, the CDR3 reads TGTGCCAGCAGCCACGGGACAGCCCGCGAGCAGTACTTC. Protein sequence: CASSHGTAREQYF. This chain connects TRBV7-2 to TRBJ2-7, with TRBD1 matching over 7 bases. CDR1 SGHTA and CDR2 FQGNSA come from the germline V gene. CDR3 length: 13 amino acids. The V and J ends lost 5 bases and 6 bases, in that order; junction bases with no gene match: 7.

The genes are TRBV21-1 and TRBJ1-2. TRBV21-1 is a pseudogene locus. This CDR3 has 14 amino acids. The CDR3 spells CASSNSGEGYGYTF. The CDR3 bases are TGTGCCAGCAGCAACTCAGGGGAGGGCTATGGCTACACCTTC.

The chain links TRBV6-1 to TRBJ2-7; D is possibly TRBD1 (6 bases). With 8 bases removed from V and 5 bases from J, the gap between germline ends came to 16 bases. The germline CDR1 and CDR2 sequences are MNHNS and SASEGT. The CDR3 runs 13 residues. CDR3 residues: CASGLKQGDEQYF. The DNA for the CDR3 is TGTGCCAGCGGACTGAAACAGGGTGACGAGCAGTACTTC.

This clone was counted a few times. This chain connects TRBV28 to TRBJ1-1, with 9 bases that match TRBD1. Germline loops: CDR1 MDHEN, CDR2 SYDVKM. V gave up 6 bases and J gave up 5 bases; unmatched junction bases: 10. The CDR3 has 15 residues. The CDR3 protein is CASSSSTGGRTEAFF. The CDR3 region has the DNA TGTGCCAGCAGCTCCTCGACAGGGGGGAGGACTGAAGCTTTCTTT.

On this clone: This CDR3 is also generated by other DNA sequences in the sample. The V gene is TRBV5-1, the J gene TRBJ1-1, with D unclear. CDR1 SGHRS and CDR2 YFSETQ come from the germline V gene. V was clipped by 0 bases and J by 2 bases, with 5 bases between them. This CDR3 contains 13 residues. The CDR3 DNA is TGCGCCAGCAGCTTGGAAGGAAACACTGAAGCTTTCTTT. Protein product: CASSLEGNTEAFF. Full variable domain (outside the CDR3, taken from reference TRBV5-1 and TRBJ1-1): KAGVTQTPRYLIKTRGQQVTLSCSPISGHRSVSWYQQTPGQGLQFLFEYFSETQRNKGNFPGRFSGRQFSNSRSEMNVSTLELGDSALYLCASSLEGNTEAFFGQGTRLTVV.

V is TRBV7-2 and J is TRBJ2-3; weak D call: TRBD2 (6 bases). Trimming cost V 5 bases and J 1 base, with 16 bases left between them. CDR1 is SGHTA and CDR2 is FQGNSA in the germline V gene. CDR3 length: 16 amino acids. The DNA of the CDR3 is TGTGCCAGCAGCCTTGACTTGGCTAGCGGCACAGATACGCAGTATTTT. This sequence encodes CASSLDLASGTDTQYF.